The T cell receptor (beta chain) under discussion was sequenced for a study of cytomegalovirus exposure and HLA in healthy donors. 13 Jbeta primers and 60 Vbeta primers were used for the PCR. The protocol was immunoSEQ multiplex PCR, while the TCRdb copy is restricted to in-frame clones and leaves out a portion. This repertoire comprises about 160,000 clones; its ten largest clones make up around 1.5%. The CDR3 has 13 residues. Trimming stripped 6 bases from V and 8 bases from J, with 16 bases between. Germline assignment: CDR1 MNHEY and CDR2 SVGAGI. This clonotype was obtained from a woman in her fifties or sixties in good health and CMV-seronegative. The chain has TRBV6-5 and TRBJ1-1, with D possibly being TRBD1 (5 bases). The sequenced sample consisted of PBMCs. In nucleotides, the CDR3 is TGTGCCAGCAGGTCCCCCTGGGGGGGAGAAGCTTTCTTT. Protein: CASRSPWGGEAFF.